The rows below give T cell receptor beta chains drawn from one sample of a study of CD8 T cells in ankylosing spondylitis. One entry per CDR3 protein, called by TCRdb with MiXCR from the 5' RACE reads. Of over 150,000 distinct CDR3 sequences listed, around 13% are singletons. Material for sequencing was blood, either unsorted or a sorted T cell fraction (not recorded which). These receptor sequences come from a male donor with ankylosing spondylitis or in good health (not recorded which). Both conserved end residues are part of each CDR3. The D gene is left open where the match is weak. Size is stated for part of the rows, as once, few or many counts, or as a class when the clone is expanded.

CASSLLEQGNEQFF,TGTGCCAGCAGCTTATTGGAACAGGGGAATGAGCAGTTCTTC,TRBJ2-1,TRBV7-9,TRBD1,.,14
CASSIPGTWGYTF,TGTGCCAGCAGTATCCCCGGTACCTGGGGCTACACCTTC,TRBJ1-2,TRBV12-3/TRBV12-4,.,few,13
CASSGRLDSYNEQFF,TGTGCCAGCAGCGGGCGACTAGACTCCTACAATGAGCAGTTCTTC,TRBJ2-1,TRBV7-9,.,few,15
CASSSLGNEQFF,TGTGCCAGCAGCTCGTTGGGAAATGAGCAGTTCTTC,TRBJ2-1,TRBV5-6,.,few,12
CASSAGTAAYEQYF,TGTGCCAGCAGCGCAGGGACAGCCGCCTACGAGCAGTACTTC,TRBJ2-7,TRBV7-9,TRBD1,.,14
CASSLFPSTDTQYF,TGTGCCAGCAGTTTATTTCCTAGCACAGATACGCAGTATTTT,TRBJ2-3,TRBV27,.,few,14
CASSEVGWLNTEAFF,TGTGCCAGCAGTGAAGTGGGGTGGTTGAACACTGAAGCTTTCTTT,TRBJ1-1,TRBV6-1,.,few,15
CASSLARGDTEAFF,TGTGCCAGCAGTTTAGCCAGGGGGGACACTGAAGCTTTCTTT,TRBJ1-1,TRBV12-3/TRBV12-4,TRBD1,.,14
CSASSGDLYEQYF,TGCAGTGCTAGCAGCGGGGATCTCTACGAGCAGTACTTC,TRBJ2-7,TRBV20-1,TRBD2,.,13
CSVVEGTEAFF,TGCAGCGTTGTGGAAGGGACTGAAGCTTTCTTT,TRBJ1-1,TRBV29-1,.,.,11
CAWSVVLNTEAFF,TGTGCCTGGAGTGTGGTCCTGAACACTGAAGCTTTCTTT,TRBJ1-1,TRBV30,.,few,13
CASSPSTPSYEQYF,TGTGCCAGCAGTCCATCGACACCCTCCTACGAGCAGTACTTC,TRBJ2-7,TRBV12-3/TRBV12-4,.,few,14
CASSPQRRYFYNEQFF,TGTGCCAGCAGTCCCCAGCGGAGATACTTCTACAATGAGCAGTTCTTC,TRBJ2-1,TRBV6-2/TRBV6-3,.,once,16
CASIEGHNEQFF,TGTGCCAGCATAGAAGGTCACAATGAGCAGTTCTTC,TRBJ2-1,TRBV6-1,.,.,12
CSARDLGVYEQYF,TGCAGTGCTAGAGATCTGGGGGTATACGAGCAGTACTTC,TRBJ2-7,TRBV20-1,.,.,13
CASSRGDSYEQYF,TGTGCCAGCAGCCGGGGCGACTCCTACGAGCAGTACTTC,TRBJ2-7,TRBV7-8,.,few,13
CASKRGQGVVGELFF,TGTGCCAGCAAAAGGGGACAGGGGGTAGTCGGGGAGCTGTTTTTT,TRBJ2-2,TRBV6-5,TRBD1,.,15
CASSFTPGSYEQYF,TGTGCCAGCAGCTTCACCCCCGGTTCCTACGAGCAGTACTTC,TRBJ2-7,TRBV27,.,.,14
CASSQRTPQEQYF,TGCGCCAGCAGCCAGAGGACTCCTCAAGAGCAGTACTTC,TRBJ2-7,TRBV4-1,.,.,13
CASSFTTSGGRRPDTQYF,TGTGCCAGCAGCTTCACGACTAGCGGGGGGAGGAGACCAGATACGCAGTATTTT,TRBJ2-3,TRBV5-5,TRBD2,few,18
CASSESSSRTDYGYTF,TGCGCCAGCAGTGAGTCGTCTTCCAGGACCGACTATGGCTACACCTTC,TRBJ1-2,TRBV10-2,.,.,16
CASSPGWSYEQYF,TGTGCCAGCAGTCCAGGGTGGTCCTACGAGCAGTACTTC,TRBJ2-7,TRBV7-7,.,.,13
CASSPRGGLAASYNEQFF,TGTGCCAGCAGCCCCCGGGGAGGACTAGCGGCCTCCTACAATGAGCAGTTCTTC,TRBJ2-1,TRBV11-1,TRBD2,few,18
CASSDSRWGRNEQFF,TGTGCCAGCAGTGACTCAAGGTGGGGGAGGAATGAGCAGTTCTTC,TRBJ2-1,TRBV6-4,.,few,15
CAISYRGLGLDTQYF,TGTGCCATCAGCTACCGGGGTCTTGGGCTGGATACGCAGTATTTT,TRBJ2-3,TRBV7-9,.,once,15
CAISVVDWADTQYF,TGTGCCATCAGTGTAGTGGATTGGGCAGATACGCAGTATTTT,TRBJ2-3,TRBV10-3,.,few,14
CASSQDLSTDTQYF,TGTGCCAGCAGCCAAGATCTGAGTACAGATACGCAGTATTTT,TRBJ2-3,TRBV3-1,.,many,14
CASSPLAGVGYNEQFF,TGTGCCAGCAGTCCCCTAGCGGGGGTCGGGTACAATGAGCAGTTCTTC,TRBJ2-1,TRBV14,TRBD2,many,16
CASSIEGLAFQETQYF,TGTGCCAGTAGTATAGAGGGACTAGCGTTTCAAGAGACCCAGTACTTC,TRBJ2-5,TRBV19,TRBD2,few,16
CASSVGRTDTQYF,TGTGCCAGCAGCGTAGGAAGAACAGATACGCAGTATTTT,TRBJ2-3,TRBV9,.,.,13
CASSSAGQGRFEAKNIRYF,TGTGCCAGCAGCTCAGCGGGACAGGGGAGGTTTGAGGCCAAAAACATTCGGTACTTC,TRBJ2-4,TRBV5-4,TRBD1,.,19
CASSPRAGTEQYF,TGCGCCAGCAGCCCGAGGGCAGGGACCGAGCAGTACTTC,TRBJ2-7,TRBV5-1,.,few,13
CASSTRTGEKPYNEQFF,TGTGCCAGCAGCACCCGGACAGGGGAGAAGCCCTACAATGAGCAGTTCTTC,TRBJ2-1,TRBV5-4,TRBD1,.,17
CASSQDGTSNTGELFF,TGCGCCAGCAGCCAAGACGGGACTTCGAACACCGGGGAGCTGTTTTTT,TRBJ2-2,TRBV4-1,.,few,16
CASSEGVTHGRGYTF,TGTGCCAGCAGTGAAGGTGTAACTCATGGAAGGGGCTACACCTTC,TRBJ1-2,TRBV25-1,.,many,15
CSVRGDKSGANVLTF,TGCAGCGTCCGGGGGGACAAATCTGGGGCCAACGTCCTGACTTTC,TRBJ2-6,TRBV29-1,.,few,15
CASKPDRATYEQYF,TGTGCCAGCAAACCGGACAGGGCCACCTACGAGCAGTACTTC,TRBJ2-7,TRBV7-9,TRBD1,few,14
CASSQVSRGSTTEAFF,TGCGCCAGCAGCCAAGTTTCAAGGGGGTCGACCACTGAAGCTTTCTTT,TRBJ1-1,TRBV4-1,.,many,16
CASSLQESYTYNEQFF,TGTGCCAGCAGCTTGCAGGAGTCGTACACCTACAATGAGCAGTTCTTC,TRBJ2-1,TRBV7-2,.,few,16
CASSVYGGGSDTDTQYF,TGTGCCAGCAGCGTATACGGAGGCGGGAGCGACACAGATACGCAGTATTTT,TRBJ2-3,TRBV9,TRBD2,.,17
CSARLLVYNEQFF,TGCAGTGCCAGGCTTCTCGTCTACAATGAGCAGTTCTTC,TRBJ2-1,TRBV20-1,.,few,13
CASRGDRGDIKPQHF,TGTGCCAGCAGGGGGGACAGGGGAGACATCAAGCCCCAGCATTTT,TRBJ1-5,TRBV6-1,TRBD1,few,15
CASFNSGTSGYNEQFF,TGCGCCAGCTTTAATTCCGGGACTAGCGGGTACAATGAGCAGTTCTTC,TRBJ2-1,TRBV5-1,TRBD2,.,16
CASSLNLPEAFF,TGTGCCAGCAGTTTGAACCTGCCTGAAGCTTTCTTT,TRBJ1-1,TRBV12-3/TRBV12-4,.,.,12
CASSLAEGFTYNEQFF,TGCGCCAGCAGCTTGGCTGAGGGTTTTACCTACAATGAGCAGTTCTTC,TRBJ2-1,TRBV5-1,.,few,16
CASGAGFSTDTQYF,TGTGCCAGCGGGGCAGGATTTAGCACAGATACGCAGTATTTT,TRBJ2-3,TRBV2,.,few,14
CSVEDHRDPNSYEQYF,TGCAGCGTTGAAGACCACCGGGACCCAAACTCCTACGAGCAGTACTTC,TRBJ2-7,TRBV29-1,.,many,16
CASSLVGEGTGDEQYF,TGTGCCAGCAGTTTAGTCGGGGAGGGGACAGGGGACGAGCAGTACTTC,TRBJ2-7,TRBV12-3/TRBV12-4,TRBD1,few,16
CASDDTGDEQFF,TGTGCCTCGGACGACACAGGGGATGAGCAGTTCTTC,TRBJ2-1,TRBV10-3,TRBD1,.,12
CASSTNRVTDEKLFF,TGTGCCAGCAGCACGAACAGGGTAACAGATGAAAAACTGTTTTTT,TRBJ1-4,TRBV7-9,.,few,15
CASSYSETGGALSAGANVLTF,TGTGCCAGCAGTTACTCTGAGACAGGGGGCGCGCTCAGTGCTGGGGCCAACGTCCTGACTTTC,TRBJ2-6,TRBV6-2/TRBV6-3,TRBD1,.,21
CASGLRDTGELFF,TGTGCCAGCGGCCTGAGAGACACCGGGGAGCTGTTTTTT,TRBJ2-2,TRBV27,.,.,13
CASSPGGPSTGELFF,TGCGCCAGCAGTCCGGGAGGGCCGAGCACCGGGGAGCTGTTTTTT,TRBJ2-2,TRBV5-1,TRBD2,many,15
CASSQDAGLNTEAFF,TGTGCCAGCAGCCAAGACGCGGGGCTGAACACTGAAGCTTTCTTT,TRBJ1-1,TRBV3-1,.,.,15
CASSRNSYSGSHTDTQYF,TGTGCCAGCAGCCGAAACTCGTATAGCGGGAGTCATACAGATACGCAGTATTTT,TRBJ2-3,TRBV3-1,TRBD2,few,18
CSVAHGTGNWDEQYF,TGCAGCGTGGCCCATGGGACAGGGAATTGGGACGAGCAGTACTTC,TRBJ2-7,TRBV29-1,TRBD1,.,15